This is a list of T cell receptor beta chains from one sample in a study of blood T cell repertoires in COVID-19. Generated by immunoSEQ multiplex PCR, the TCRdb table keeps only in-frame clones and is missing some. The sample lists some 430,000 clones, 90% occurring once. Sequenced: PBMCs or T cells enriched from blood (not recorded which). These receptors came from a man younger than 35 who had recovered from COVID-19. Each CDR3 is given with its conserved first and last residue. The D gene is left open where the match is weak. A clone size is listed for some rows: how often the clone was seen (once, few, many), or a class if it is expanded.

v_call: TRBV10-3; clone_size: NA; d_call: NA; j_call: TRBJ1-6; cdr3_nt: TGTGCCATCAGTGAAGAGGGCCCAGATTCACCCCTCCACTTT; cdr3_aa: CAISEEGPDSPLHF
v_call: TRBV30; clone_size: NA; d_call: NA; j_call: TRBJ1-5; cdr3_nt: TGTGCCTGGAGTGTAGGAGGGATTTATAGCAATCAGCCCCAGCATTTT; cdr3_aa: CAWSVGGIYSNQPQHF
v_call: TRBV9; clone_size: once; d_call: NA; j_call: TRBJ1-3; cdr3_nt: TGTGCCAGCAGTACACAGGGAAATTGGGGGAGAAACACCATATATTTT; cdr3_aa: CASSTQGNWGRNTIYF
v_call: TRBV28; clone_size: NA; d_call: NA; j_call: TRBJ2-3; cdr3_nt: TGTGCCAGCATCCTAGGGTCGGGACTTGGCGATACGCAGTATTTT; cdr3_aa: CASILGSGLGDTQYF
v_call: TRBV30; clone_size: NA; d_call: NA; j_call: TRBJ1-1; cdr3_nt: TGTGCCGGGGGGCGTACTGAAGCTTTCTTT; cdr3_aa: CAGGRTEAFF
v_call: TRBV28; clone_size: NA; d_call: NA; j_call: TRBJ2-1; cdr3_nt: TGTGCCAGCAGTTTAACCGACAGGGGAGGGTGGTTCTTC; cdr3_aa: CASSLTDRGGWFF
v_call: TRBV6-1; clone_size: NA; d_call: NA; j_call: TRBJ2-7; cdr3_nt: TGTGCCAGCAGTGAAGAGGACTTCCAAAACTCCTACGAGCAGTACTTC; cdr3_aa: CASSEEDFQNSYEQYF
v_call: TRBV11-2; clone_size: NA; d_call: NA; j_call: TRBJ1-2; cdr3_nt: TGTGCCAGCAGCTCGCCGAAAGGCGGGAGAAACTATGGCTACACCTTC; cdr3_aa: CASSSPKGGRNYGYTF
v_call: TRBV28; clone_size: NA; d_call: NA; j_call: TRBJ1-1; cdr3_nt: TGTGCCAGCAGCTCCCTCCAGGGGTTCACTGAAGCTTTCTTT; cdr3_aa: CASSSLQGFTEAFF
v_call: TRBV3-1/TRBV3-2; clone_size: NA; d_call: NA; j_call: TRBJ1-1; cdr3_nt: TGTGCCAGCAGCCTCGGGAACACTGAAGCTTTCTTT; cdr3_aa: CASSLGNTEAFF
v_call: TRBV21-1; clone_size: NA; d_call: NA; j_call: TRBJ2-7; cdr3_nt: TGTGCCAGCATCCCGATAAAACCCCCCGGCGAGCAGTACTTC; cdr3_aa: CASIPIKPPGEQYF
v_call: TRBV3-1/TRBV3-2; clone_size: NA; d_call: TRBD1; j_call: TRBJ1-2; cdr3_nt: TGTGCCAGCTCCCCGGGACAGACAAACTATGGCTACACCTTC; cdr3_aa: CASSPGQTNYGYTF
v_call: TRBV28; clone_size: NA; d_call: TRBD1; j_call: TRBJ1-3; cdr3_nt: TGTGCCAGCAGCAAGACAGGGCCTGGAAACACCATATATTTT; cdr3_aa: CASSKTGPGNTIYF
v_call: TRBV4-1; clone_size: NA; d_call: NA; j_call: TRBJ1-4; cdr3_nt: TGCGCCAGCAGCCAAGGGTTCAGGCTTGCAACTAATGAAAAACTGTTTTTT; cdr3_aa: CASSQGFRLATNEKLFF
v_call: TRBV28; clone_size: NA; d_call: TRBD2; j_call: TRBJ2-3; cdr3_nt: TGTGCCAGTAAGCGGGGCCGCAGCACAGATACGCAGTATTTT; cdr3_aa: CASKRGRSTDTQYF
v_call: TRBV16; clone_size: NA; d_call: TRBD1; j_call: TRBJ2-2; cdr3_nt: TGTGCCAGCAGCCAAGGACAGGAGCACACCGGGGAGCTGTTTTTT; cdr3_aa: CASSQGQEHTGELFF
v_call: TRBV11-2; clone_size: NA; d_call: NA; j_call: TRBJ2-5; cdr3_nt: TGTGCCAGCAGCTTAATGATAGGTCAGGGAGGGACCCAGTACTTC; cdr3_aa: CASSLMIGQGGTQYF
v_call: TRBV18; clone_size: NA; d_call: TRBD2; j_call: TRBJ2-1; cdr3_nt: TGTGCCAGCTCTAAGGGCGGGGGCTCCTACAATGAGCAGTTCTTC; cdr3_aa: CASSKGGGSYNEQFF
v_call: TRBV24-1; clone_size: few; d_call: NA; j_call: TRBJ1-2; cdr3_nt: TGTGCCACCAGTGATTTGCAGGCGTCCTACGGCTACACCTTC; cdr3_aa: CATSDLQASYGYTF
v_call: TRBV7-2; clone_size: NA; d_call: NA; j_call: TRBJ2-1; cdr3_nt: TGTGCCAGCAGCTTTGGTATTAGGGACGGGGGTGAGCAGTTCTTC; cdr3_aa: CASSFGIRDGGEQFF
v_call: TRBV5-1; clone_size: NA; d_call: NA; j_call: TRBJ2-1; cdr3_nt: TGCGCCAGCAGCTTGGGACGTTCAGGTTCGTTCGGGTTCTTC; cdr3_aa: CASSLGRSGSFGFF
v_call: TRBV10-3; clone_size: NA; d_call: TRBD2; j_call: TRBJ2-3; cdr3_nt: TGTGCCATCACCTTAGCGGGAGCAAGAGATACGCAGTATTTT; cdr3_aa: CAITLAGARDTQYF
v_call: TRBV6-2/TRBV6-3; clone_size: NA; d_call: NA; j_call: TRBJ1-1; cdr3_nt: TGTGCCAGCAGCCTTATCGGGAGCGGGAACACTGAAGCTTTCTTT; cdr3_aa: CASSLIGSGNTEAFF
v_call: TRBV28; clone_size: NA; d_call: TRBD2; j_call: TRBJ2-7; cdr3_nt: TGTGCCAGCAGAAAGACTAGCGGGAGGAATCGCGAGCAGTACTTC; cdr3_aa: CASRKTSGRNREQYF
v_call: TRBV19; clone_size: NA; d_call: NA; j_call: TRBJ2-1; cdr3_nt: TGTGCCAGTAGTACCCCAGGGGTCTACAATGAGCAGTTCTTC; cdr3_aa: CASSTPGVYNEQFF
v_call: TRBV6-5; clone_size: NA; d_call: TRBD2; j_call: TRBJ2-3; cdr3_nt: TGTGCCAGCAGTTACTCGTCGGGGGGGTTAGATACGCAGTATTTT; cdr3_aa: CASSYSSGGLDTQYF
v_call: TRBV5-1; clone_size: NA; d_call: NA; j_call: TRBJ1-4; cdr3_nt: TGCGCCAGCAGCTTGGGGACTCAGAATGAAAAACTGTTTTTT; cdr3_aa: CASSLGTQNEKLFF
v_call: TRBV11-2; clone_size: NA; d_call: NA; j_call: TRBJ1-2; cdr3_nt: TGTGCCAGCAGCTTTGAGGGAGGAGGACGCAACTTC; cdr3_aa: CASSFEGGGRNF
v_call: TRBV19; clone_size: NA; d_call: NA; j_call: TRBJ1-1; cdr3_nt: TGTGCCAGTAGTATTCGCGGGGTGAACACTGAAGCTTTCTTT; cdr3_aa: CASSIRGVNTEAFF
v_call: TRBV3-1/TRBV3-2; clone_size: once; d_call: NA; j_call: TRBJ2-7; cdr3_nt: TGTGCCAGCAGCCAAGATTTAGTGCCGGAGGGGTACGAGCAGTACTTC; cdr3_aa: CASSQDLVPEGYEQYF
v_call: TRBV5-6; clone_size: NA; d_call: NA; j_call: TRBJ2-5; cdr3_nt: TGTGCCAGCAGACTGGCGGGGGAGACCCAGTACTTC; cdr3_aa: CASRLAGETQYF
v_call: TRBV4-1; clone_size: NA; d_call: NA; j_call: TRBJ1-2; cdr3_nt: TGCGCCAGCAGCCAAGACCAGGGGACTAACTATGGCTACACCTTC; cdr3_aa: CASSQDQGTNYGYTF
v_call: TRBV30; clone_size: NA; d_call: NA; j_call: TRBJ1-6; cdr3_nt: TGTGCCTGGAGTGTATCCCTGGGGAGGGGGATGCGATCACCCCTCCACTTT; cdr3_aa: CAWSVSLGRGMRSPLHF
v_call: TRBV7-9; clone_size: NA; d_call: NA; j_call: TRBJ1-3; cdr3_nt: TGTGCCAGCAGCTTAAATTTAAGAGGGCTCTCATATTTT; cdr3_aa: CASSLNLRGLSYF
v_call: TRBV10-3; clone_size: NA; d_call: NA; j_call: TRBJ1-5; cdr3_nt: TGTGCCATCGGGGGCAGGGACGATCAGCCCCAGCATTTT; cdr3_aa: CAIGGRDDQPQHF
v_call: TRBV11-2; clone_size: NA; d_call: NA; j_call: TRBJ2-5; cdr3_nt: TGTGCCAGCAGCCCAGGGAATATTGGCCAAGAGACCCAGTACTTC; cdr3_aa: CASSPGNIGQETQYF
v_call: TRBV5-4; clone_size: few; d_call: NA; j_call: TRBJ1-1; cdr3_nt: TGTGCCAGCAGCTGGGGGGTGGGGACTGAAGCTTTCTTT; cdr3_aa: CASSWGVGTEAFF
v_call: TRBV4-1; clone_size: NA; d_call: NA; j_call: TRBJ1-1; cdr3_nt: TGCGCCAGCAGCCAAAGGGCCGAACAGGGTCCTTACACTGAAGCTTTCTTT; cdr3_aa: CASSQRAEQGPYTEAFF
v_call: TRBV10-3; clone_size: NA; d_call: TRBD1; j_call: TRBJ2-1; cdr3_nt: TGTGCCATCAGTGTATGGACAGGGGAGGGTGAGCAGTTCTTC; cdr3_aa: CAISVWTGEGEQFF
v_call: TRBV3-1/TRBV3-2; clone_size: NA; d_call: NA; j_call: TRBJ1-2; cdr3_nt: TGTGCCAGCAGCCTTACGGACAGCGCCGGCTACACCTTC; cdr3_aa: CASSLTDSAGYTF
v_call: TRBV6-5; clone_size: NA; d_call: TRBD1; j_call: TRBJ1-4; cdr3_nt: TGTGCCAGCAGCCGACAGGGCGAAAAACTGTTTTTT; cdr3_aa: CASSRQGEKLFF
v_call: TRBV11-1; clone_size: NA; d_call: TRBD1; j_call: TRBJ2-3; cdr3_nt: TGTGCCAGCAGCCTTGACAGGGGGTTATCAGATACGCAGTATTTT; cdr3_aa: CASSLDRGLSDTQYF
v_call: TRBV9; clone_size: NA; d_call: NA; j_call: TRBJ1-1; cdr3_nt: TGTGCCAGCAGCGTAGGGCACGAACGAAACACTGAAGCTTTCTTT; cdr3_aa: CASSVGHERNTEAFF
v_call: TRBV3-1/TRBV3-2; clone_size: once; d_call: NA; j_call: TRBJ1-3; cdr3_nt: TGTGCCAGCAGCCCACCGGGGTATAACTCTGGAAACACCATATATTTT; cdr3_aa: CASSPPGYNSGNTIYF
v_call: TRBV9; clone_size: NA; d_call: TRBD1; j_call: TRBJ1-6; cdr3_nt: TGTGCCAGCAGCGTAGCTACAGGGGGGCAGGGTGATAATTCACCCCTCCACTTT; cdr3_aa: CASSVATGGQGDNSPLHF
v_call: TRBV27; clone_size: NA; d_call: TRBD1; j_call: TRBJ1-5; cdr3_nt: TGTGCCAGCAGTACCCGGACAGGGATCAATCAGCCCCAGCATTTT; cdr3_aa: CASSTRTGINQPQHF
v_call: TRBV5-1; clone_size: once; d_call: TRBD2; j_call: TRBJ2-7; cdr3_nt: TGCGCCAGCAGCTTGGCGCTAGCGGGAGGTGGCTACGAGCAGTACTTC; cdr3_aa: CASSLALAGGGYEQYF
v_call: TRBV5-1; clone_size: once; d_call: TRBD1; j_call: TRBJ1-1; cdr3_nt: TGCGCCAGCAGTACAGGGGGTCCCACTGAAGCTTTCTTT; cdr3_aa: CASSTGGPTEAFF
v_call: TRBV3-1/TRBV3-2; clone_size: NA; d_call: TRBD2; j_call: TRBJ2-3; cdr3_nt: TGTGCCAGCAGCCAAACTCATGTCGGGGGGGCAAGGACAGATACGCAGTATTTT; cdr3_aa: CASSQTHVGGARTDTQYF
v_call: TRBV7-8; clone_size: NA; d_call: NA; j_call: TRBJ2-7; cdr3_nt: TGTGCCAGCAGCTTAGCCGGGGGACTCTCCTACGAGCAGTACTTC; cdr3_aa: CASSLAGGLSYEQYF
v_call: TRBV7-9; clone_size: NA; d_call: TRBD1; j_call: TRBJ2-2; cdr3_nt: TGTGCCAGCAGCTTCTCCCGACAGGGGACAAACACCGGGGAGCTGTTTTTT; cdr3_aa: CASSFSRQGTNTGELFF
v_call: TRBV4-1; clone_size: few; d_call: NA; j_call: TRBJ2-1; cdr3_nt: TGCGCCAGCAGCCAAAATAGCGGCGGCTACAATGAGCAGTTCTTC; cdr3_aa: CASSQNSGGYNEQFF
v_call: TRBV18; clone_size: NA; d_call: NA; j_call: TRBJ1-1; cdr3_nt: TGTGCCAGCTCACCACTTACAGGGCGGGTCACTGAAGCTTTCTTT; cdr3_aa: CASSPLTGRVTEAFF
v_call: TRBV29-1; clone_size: NA; d_call: NA; j_call: TRBJ1-1; cdr3_nt: TGCAGCGTTGAATACTTATCAGGGGAGCGCACTGAAGCTTTCTTT; cdr3_aa: CSVEYLSGERTEAFF
v_call: TRBV10-3; clone_size: NA; d_call: NA; j_call: TRBJ1-6; cdr3_nt: TGTGCCATCAGGGGAGGGGCGTCCTATAATTCACCCCTCCACTTT; cdr3_aa: CAIRGGASYNSPLHF
v_call: TRBV6-5; clone_size: once; d_call: NA; j_call: TRBJ1-6; cdr3_nt: TGTGCCAGCAGTCTGGACAGCCGTTATAATTCACCCCTCCACTTT; cdr3_aa: CASSLDSRYNSPLHF